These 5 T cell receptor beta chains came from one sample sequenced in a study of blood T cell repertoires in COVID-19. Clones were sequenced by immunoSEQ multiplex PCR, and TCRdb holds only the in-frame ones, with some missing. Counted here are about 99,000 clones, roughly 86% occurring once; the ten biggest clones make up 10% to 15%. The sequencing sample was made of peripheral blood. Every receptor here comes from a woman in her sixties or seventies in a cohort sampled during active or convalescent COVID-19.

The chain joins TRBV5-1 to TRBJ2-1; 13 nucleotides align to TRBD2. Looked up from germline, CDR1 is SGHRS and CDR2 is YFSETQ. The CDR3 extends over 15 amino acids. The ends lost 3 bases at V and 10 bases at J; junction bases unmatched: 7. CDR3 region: CASSSTSGRDREQFF. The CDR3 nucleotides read TGCGCCAGCAGCTCCACTAGCGGGAGGGATAGAGAGCAGTTCTTC.

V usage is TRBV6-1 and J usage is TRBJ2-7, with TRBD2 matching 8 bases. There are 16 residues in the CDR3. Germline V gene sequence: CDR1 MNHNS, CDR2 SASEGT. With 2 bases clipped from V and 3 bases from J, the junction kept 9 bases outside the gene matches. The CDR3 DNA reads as TGTGCCAGCAGTGAATGGGCACTAGCGGATGACTACGAGCAGTACTTC. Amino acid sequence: CASSEWALADDYEQYF.

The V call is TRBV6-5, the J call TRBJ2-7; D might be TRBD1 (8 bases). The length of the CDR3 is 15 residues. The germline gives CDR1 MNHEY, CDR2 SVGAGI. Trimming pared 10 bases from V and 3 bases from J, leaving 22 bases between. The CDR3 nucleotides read TGTGCCACCAGGGAGGGTCCGGGACAGGTCTACGAGCAGTACTTC. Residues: CATREGPGQVYEQYF.

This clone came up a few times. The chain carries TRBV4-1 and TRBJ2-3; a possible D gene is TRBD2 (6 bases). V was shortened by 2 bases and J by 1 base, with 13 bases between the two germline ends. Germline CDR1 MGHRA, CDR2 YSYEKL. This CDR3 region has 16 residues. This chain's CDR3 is CASSQRQWRGTDTQYF. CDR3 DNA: TGCGCCAGCAGCCAAAGACAGTGGAGGGGCACAGATACGCAGTATTTT.

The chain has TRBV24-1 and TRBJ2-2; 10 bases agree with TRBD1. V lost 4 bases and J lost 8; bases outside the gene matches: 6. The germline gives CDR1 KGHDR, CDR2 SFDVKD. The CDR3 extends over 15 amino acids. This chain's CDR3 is CATSDRDRGLGELFF. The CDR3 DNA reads TGTGCCACCAGTGACCGCGACAGGGGGCTAGGGGAGCTGTTTTTT.